These 21 T cell receptor beta chains were sequenced from one sample in a study of CD8+CD57+ T cells in acquired aplastic anemia. Genomic DNA constituted the template upon which TCR beta VDJ and CDR3 profiling was performed. TCRdb processed the reads anew with MiXCR; each CDR3 protein has one entry. The sample shows roughly 190,000 distinct CDR3 sequences, 48% of them seen only once. All sequencing subjects had displayed CD8+CD57+ cell expansion on flow cytometry. Sequences were obtained from sorted CD4+, CD8+, or CD8+CD57+ T cells (not recorded which) from PBMCs. Receptor source: a human donor with aplastic anemia.

This chain uses TRBV5-4 with TRBJ1-6; the D is unclear. Trimming took 1 base from V and 12 from J, leaving 14 bases between them. From germline, CDR1 is SGHNT and CDR2 YYREEE (reference sequence). CDR3 length equals 14 residues. CDR3 in DNA: TGTGCCAGCAGCTTGTCGGCTCTGAGAGGACCCCTCCACTTT. This gives the protein CASSLSALRGPLHF.

This clonotype was observed many times. The V gene is TRBV6-5, the J gene TRBJ1-2; TRBD1 is a possible D gene (6 bases). Germline values: CDR1 MNHEY, CDR2 SVGAGI. CDR3 length: 14 residues. V lost 0 bases and J lost 7, with 12 bases in between. The CDR3 protein is CASSYSRGPGGYTF. The CDR3 nucleotides are TGTGCCAGCAGTTACTCGCGGGGGCCAGGTGGCTACACCTTC.

This clonotype was counted between two and nine times. J is TRBJ1-1 and V is TRBV25-1, with D unresolved. This CDR3 has 12 amino acids. Germline loops: CDR1 MGHDK, CDR2 SYGVNS. Trimming shortened V by 2 bases and J by 6 bases, and 7 bases separated the two germline ends. CDR3 sequence: CASSEQPSEAFF. The CDR3, as DNA: TGTGCCAGCAGTGAACAACCCTCTGAAGCTTTCTTT.

The CDR3 here is CAISESPGWNTGELFF. The DNA for the CDR3 is TGTGCCATCAGTGAGTCCCCCGGCTGGAACACCGGGGAGCTGTTTTTT. J is TRBJ2-2 and V is TRBV10-3, with unresolved D. V gave up 0 bases and J gave up 1 base, with 9 bases separating them. Germline CDR1 ENHRY, CDR2 SYGVKD. This CDR3 comprises 16 residues.

This clonotype was recorded once. This rearrangement joins TRBV10-3 to TRBJ1-6; 8 nucleotides line up with TRBD1. V was clipped by 5 bases and J by 12 bases; unmatched bases: 9. This CDR3 has 14 residues. The germline CDR1 and CDR2 sequences are ENHRY and SYGVKD. The CDR3 DNA sequence: TGTGCCATCAGTCCGGACAGGGCGTTGTTACCCCTCCACTTT. It specifies CAISPDRALLPLHF.

This clonotype has only a few counts. The rearrangement joins TRBV18 to TRBJ1-5; 9 bases fit TRBD1. The CDR3 is made up of 16 amino acids. CDR1 is KGHSH, CDR2 LQKENI, per germline. V shed 3 bases and J 1 base; nucleotides not matched to a gene: 4. The CDR3 region is CASSPPGQGSNQPQHF. CDR3 coding DNA: TGTGCCAGCTCACCGCCCGGACAGGGGAGCAATCAGCCCCAGCATTTT.

There are many counts of this clonotype. V and J are TRBV5-1 and TRBJ2-2; 11 bases agree with TRBD2. Germline trimming cut 5 bases from V and 8 bases from J; bases unmatched to any gene: 5. The germline V gene has CDR1 SGHRS and CDR2 YFSETQ. This CDR3 is built from 14 residues. The CDR3 spells CASRGLAETGELFF. The CDR3 nucleotides read TGCGCCAGCAGGGGACTAGCGGAGACTGGGGAGCTGTTTTTT.

This clonotype was seen ten or more times. The chain links TRBV5-1 to TRBJ2-7, with D maybe TRBD2 (6 bases). CDR1 is SGHRS, CDR2 YFSETQ, per germline. The V end lost 0 bases, the J end lost 5 bases, and 15 bases lay between the germline ends. The CDR3 contains 15 residues. The chain's CDR3 is CASSLGGDGVNEQYF. The CDR3 nucleotides are TGCGCCAGCAGCTTGGGCGGGGACGGCGTGAACGAGCAGTACTTC. The full variable domain, its missing parts supplied by reference TRBV5-1 and TRBJ2-7, is KAGVTQTPRYLIKTRGQQVTLSCSPISGHRSVSWYQQTPGQGLQFLFEYFSETQRNKGNFPGRFSGRQFSNSRSEMNVSTLELGDSALYLCASSLGGDGVNEQYFGPGTRLTVT.

At least ten counts were recorded for this clonotype. The chain recombines TRBV20-1 with TRBJ2-5, with TRBD2 as a possible D gene (6 bases). There are 13 residues in the CDR3. The V end lost 2 bases, the J end lost 3 bases, and 10 bases lay between the germline ends. The germline V gene encodes CDR1 DFQATT and CDR2 SNEGSKA (reference sequence). The CDR3 loop is CSARPEGKETQYF. The CDR3, as DNA: TGCAGTGCTAGACCGGAGGGGAAAGAGACCCAGTACTTC.

V and J are TRBV19 and TRBJ1-2, with D possibly matching TRBD1 (5 bases). The V and J ends lost 8 bases and 6 bases respectively, with 19 bases between them. This CDR3 region has 14 residues. Germline CDR1 LNHDA, CDR2 SQIVND (reference sequence). The CDR3 reads CASSYSPGTHGYTF. The CDR3 DNA is TGTGCCAGTTCCTACTCCCCCGGGACCCATGGCTACACCTTC.

This clonotype was observed at least ten times. An end of the junction differs from the germline gene, which may be a read error. This chain connects TRBV3-1 to TRBJ2-5; 7 bases are a match to TRBD1. This CDR3 contains 15 residues. Germline-derived CDR1 and CDR2 are LGHDT and YNNKEL (reference sequence). Written as DNA, the CDR3 is TGTGCCAGCAGCCATCTGGGACAGTACCAGGAGACCCAGTACTTC. This translates into CASSHLGQYQETQYF.

In this sample, this clonotype turned up many times. The chain uses TRBV2 and TRBJ1-6; D is uncertain. Germline V lookup: CDR1 SNHLY, CDR2 FYNNEI. The CDR3 covers 16 residues. The germline V and J ends were trimmed by 0 bases and 9 bases, with 15 bases remaining between them. The CDR3 here is CASSEALPASGSPLHF. CDR3 nucleotide sequence: TGTGCCAGCAGTGAAGCGCTGCCTGCTTCAGGTTCACCCCTCCACTTT.

This clonotype came up many times. The rearrangement joins TRBV7-8 to TRBJ2-5; perhaps TRBD1 as D (7 bases). V was pared by 4 bases and J by 5 bases, with 11 bases between. This CDR3 spans 13 amino acids. Germline CDR1 SGHVS, CDR2 FQNEAQ. CDR3 nucleotide sequence: TGTGCCAGCAGCTCGACAGGGAGGGAGACCCAGTACTTC. Residues: CASSSTGRETQYF.

This clonotype showed up just once. A junction boundary mismatches the germline segment, possibly from a read error. The rearrangement uses TRBV29-1 and TRBJ1-2; the D is unclear. The CDR3 is made up of 11 amino acids. Germline CDR1 reads SQVTM; CDR2 reads ANQGSEA. CDR3 DNA: TGCGGCGTTGAGCTCGACTATGGCTACACCTTC. This gives the protein CGVELDYGYTF.

The chain couples TRBV15 to TRBJ2-1, with 7 nucleotides matching TRBD2. This CDR3 is 17 amino acids long. V lost 3 bases to trimming and J lost 3 bases; unmatched junction nucleotides: 11. CDR1 is LNHNV and CDR2 is YYDKDF in the germline V gene (reference sequence). The CDR3 spells CATSSLTPGLLYNEQFF. The CDR3 region has the DNA TGTGCCACCAGCAGCTTAACGCCGGGACTACTCTACAATGAGCAGTTCTTC. Looking up the rest from reference TRBV15 and TRBJ2-1 gives the full variable domain: DAMVIQNPRYQVTQFGKPVTLSCSQTLNHNVMYWYQQKSSQAPKLLFHYYDKDFNNEADTPDNFQSRRPNTSFCFLDIRSPGLGDTAMYLCATSSLTPGLLYNEQFFGPGTRLTVL.

The chain couples TRBV10-3 to TRBJ1-5, with D perhaps matching TRBD1 (5 bases). CDR3 length: 14 amino acids. Germline V gene sequence: CDR1 ENHRY, CDR2 SYGVKD. Deletions cut 1 base from V and 8 bases from J, with 12 bases between. CDR3: CAISELGDREPQHF. As DNA, the CDR3 is TGTGCCATCAGTGAGTTGGGGGACCGAGAGCCCCAGCATTTT.

This clonotype was seen at least ten times. V gene TRBV20-1 combines with J gene TRBJ2-5; D not resolved. CDR1 and CDR2 (germline): DFQATT, SNEGSKA (reference sequence). Trimming stripped 6 bases from V and 2 bases from J, with 13 bases between. The CDR3 extends over 13 amino acids. CDR3 in DNA: TGCAGTGCCCACCGACAAGGGCAAGAGACCCAGTACTTC. Translated, it gives CSAHRQGQETQYF.

The rearrangement joins TRBV12-3 or TRBV12-4 to TRBJ2-5; D uncertain. The CDR3 loop spans 13 amino acids. V lost 2 bases to trimming and J lost 5 bases, with 9 bases between them. The CDR3 sequence: CASSLRRAETQYF. The DNA of the CDR3 is TGTGCCAGCAGTTTACGTAGGGCGGAGACCCAGTACTTC.

Ten or more counts support this clonotype. The chain uses TRBV27 and TRBJ2-7, with a weak D call TRBD1 (7 bases). This CDR3 comprises 13 residues. Germline assignment: CDR1 MNHEY and CDR2 SMNVEV (reference sequence). With 6 bases removed from V and 3 bases from J, the gap between germline ends came to 12 bases. The CDR3 DNA is TGTGCCAGCAGGCGGGACAGAGACTACGAGCAGTACTTC. Encoded protein: CASRRDRDYEQYF.

The chain employs TRBV12-5 and TRBJ2-7, with a possible D match to TRBD1 (6 bases). Trimming shortened V by 3 bases and J by 4 bases, and 13 bases separated the two germline ends. This CDR3 comprises 14 residues. Per germline, CDR1 LGHNT and CDR2 FRNRAP. CDR3 DNA: TGTGCTAGTGGTTTACAGGGTCTGGTTTACGAGCAGTACTTC. Translating gives CASGLQGLVYEQYF.

This clonotype showed up many times. The rearrangement joins TRBV25-1 to TRBJ1-2; D gene uncertain. Germline CDR1 is MGHDK and CDR2 is SYGVNS. The CDR3 length is 15 residues. The V end lost 1 base, the J end lost 4 bases, and 13 bases lay between the germline ends. The CDR3 DNA reads TGTGCCAGCAGTGAATCAGAAAAGCTCTTCTATGGCTACACCTTC. Translation gives CASSESEKLFYGYTF.